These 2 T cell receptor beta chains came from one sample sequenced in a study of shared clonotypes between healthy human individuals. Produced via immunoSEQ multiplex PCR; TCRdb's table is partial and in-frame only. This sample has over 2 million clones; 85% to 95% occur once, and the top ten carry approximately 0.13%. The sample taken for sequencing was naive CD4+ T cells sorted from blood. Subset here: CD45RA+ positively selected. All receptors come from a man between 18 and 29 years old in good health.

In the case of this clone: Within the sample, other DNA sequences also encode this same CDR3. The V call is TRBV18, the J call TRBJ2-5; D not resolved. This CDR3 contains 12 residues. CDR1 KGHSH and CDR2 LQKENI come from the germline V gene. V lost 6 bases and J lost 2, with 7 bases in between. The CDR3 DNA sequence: TGTGCCAGCTCGTCAGGTCAAGAGACCCAGTACTTC. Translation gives CASSSGQETQYF.

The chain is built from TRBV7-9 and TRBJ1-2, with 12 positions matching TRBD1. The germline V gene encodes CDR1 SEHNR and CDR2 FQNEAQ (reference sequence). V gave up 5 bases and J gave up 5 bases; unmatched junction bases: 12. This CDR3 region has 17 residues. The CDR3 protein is CASSPTGTGGIVYGYTF. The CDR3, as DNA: TGTGCCAGCAGCCCGACCGGGACAGGGGGCATTGTATATGGCTACACCTTC.